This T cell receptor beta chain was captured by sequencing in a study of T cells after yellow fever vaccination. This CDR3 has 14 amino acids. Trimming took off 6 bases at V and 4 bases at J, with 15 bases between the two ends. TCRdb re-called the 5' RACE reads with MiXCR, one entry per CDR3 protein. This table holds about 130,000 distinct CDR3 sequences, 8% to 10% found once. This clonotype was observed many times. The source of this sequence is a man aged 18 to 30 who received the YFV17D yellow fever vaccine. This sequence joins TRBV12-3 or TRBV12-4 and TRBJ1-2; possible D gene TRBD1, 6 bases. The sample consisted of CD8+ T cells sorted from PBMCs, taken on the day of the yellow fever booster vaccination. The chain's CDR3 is CASSPFNRVYGYTF. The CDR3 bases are TGTGCCAGCAGCCCATTCAACAGGGTCTATGGCTACACCTTC.